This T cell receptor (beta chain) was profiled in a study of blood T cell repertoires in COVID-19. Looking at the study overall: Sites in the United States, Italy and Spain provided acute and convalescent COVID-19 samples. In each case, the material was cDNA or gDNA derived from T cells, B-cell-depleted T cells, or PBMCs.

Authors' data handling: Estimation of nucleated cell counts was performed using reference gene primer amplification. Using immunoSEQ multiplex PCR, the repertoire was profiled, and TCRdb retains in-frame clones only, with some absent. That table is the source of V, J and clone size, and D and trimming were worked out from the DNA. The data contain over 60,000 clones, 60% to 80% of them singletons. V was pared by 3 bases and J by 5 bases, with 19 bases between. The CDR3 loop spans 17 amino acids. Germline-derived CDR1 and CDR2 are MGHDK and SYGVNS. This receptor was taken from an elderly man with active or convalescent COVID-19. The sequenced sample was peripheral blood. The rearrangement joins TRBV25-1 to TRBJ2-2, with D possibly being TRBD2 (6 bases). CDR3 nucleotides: TGTGCCAGCAGTGATATTCTCGGGAGCGCGGGGACCGGGGAGCTGTTTTTT. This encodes CASSDILGSAGTGELFF.